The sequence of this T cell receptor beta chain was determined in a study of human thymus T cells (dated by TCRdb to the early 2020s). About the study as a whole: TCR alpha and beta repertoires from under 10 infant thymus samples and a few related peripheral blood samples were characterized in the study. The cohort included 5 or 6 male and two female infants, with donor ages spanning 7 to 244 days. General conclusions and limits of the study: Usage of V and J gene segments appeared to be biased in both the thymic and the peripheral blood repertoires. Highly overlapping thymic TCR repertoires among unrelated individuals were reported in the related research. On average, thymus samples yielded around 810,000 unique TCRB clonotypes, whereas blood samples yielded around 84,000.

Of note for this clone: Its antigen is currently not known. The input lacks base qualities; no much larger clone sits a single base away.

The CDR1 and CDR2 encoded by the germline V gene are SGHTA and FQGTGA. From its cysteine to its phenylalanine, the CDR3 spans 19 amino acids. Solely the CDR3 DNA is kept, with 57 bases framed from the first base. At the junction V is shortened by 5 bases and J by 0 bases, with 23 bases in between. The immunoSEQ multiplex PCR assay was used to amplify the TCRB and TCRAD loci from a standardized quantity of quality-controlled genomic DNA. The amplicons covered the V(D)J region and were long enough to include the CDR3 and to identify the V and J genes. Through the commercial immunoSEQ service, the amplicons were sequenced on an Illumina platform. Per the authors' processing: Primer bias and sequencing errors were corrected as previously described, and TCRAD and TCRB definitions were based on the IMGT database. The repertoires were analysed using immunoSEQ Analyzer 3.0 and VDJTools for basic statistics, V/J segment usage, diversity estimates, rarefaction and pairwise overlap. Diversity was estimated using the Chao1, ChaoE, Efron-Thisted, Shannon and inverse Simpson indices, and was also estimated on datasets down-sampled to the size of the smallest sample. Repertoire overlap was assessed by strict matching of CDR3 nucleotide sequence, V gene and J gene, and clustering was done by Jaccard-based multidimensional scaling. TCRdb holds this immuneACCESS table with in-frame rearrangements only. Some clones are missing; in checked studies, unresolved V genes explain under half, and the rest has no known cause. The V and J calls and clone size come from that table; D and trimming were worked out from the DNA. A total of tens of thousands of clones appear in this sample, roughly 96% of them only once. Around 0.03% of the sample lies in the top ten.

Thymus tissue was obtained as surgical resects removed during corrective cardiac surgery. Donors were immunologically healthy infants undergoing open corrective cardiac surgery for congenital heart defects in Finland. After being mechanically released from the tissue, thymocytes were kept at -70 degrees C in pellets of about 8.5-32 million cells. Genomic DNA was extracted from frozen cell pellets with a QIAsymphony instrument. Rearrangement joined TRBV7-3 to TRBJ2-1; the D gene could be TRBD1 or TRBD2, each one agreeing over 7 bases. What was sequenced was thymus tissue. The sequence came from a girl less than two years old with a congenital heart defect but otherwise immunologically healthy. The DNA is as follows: TGTGCCAGCAGCCCGACCGGGGGGTCGACAGGGAACTCCTACAATGAGCAGTTCTTC. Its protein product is CASSPTGGSTGNSYNEQFF.